Presented here are 31 T cell receptor beta chains from one specimen sequenced in a study of PD-1 blockade in classical Hodgkin lymphoma. TCRdb's table, derived via immunoSEQ multiplex PCR, lists solely in-frame clones and lacks some. This table holds fewer than 10,000 clones, 75% to 95% found once. Time point noted: newly diagnosed, previously untreated cHL patient sample. The authors enriched CD8+ T cells from thawed PBMCs via magnetic negative selection. What was sequenced was CD8+ T cells from blood. The receptors were gathered from a human donor with classical Hodgkin lymphoma.

The V gene is TRBV5-4, the J gene TRBJ1-4, with D unresolved. The germline gives CDR1 SGHNT, CDR2 YYREEE (reference sequence). With 0 bases removed from V and 0 bases from J, the gap between germline ends came to 12 bases. CDR3 length: 17 residues. CDR3: CASSLDVATATNEKLFF. The CDR3 DNA follows: TGTGCCAGCAGCTTGGATGTCGCGACGGCAACTAATGAAAAACTGTTTTTT.

The gene calls are TRBV28 and TRBJ2-2, with TRBD1 matching 9 bases. Trimming cost V 4 bases and J 2 bases; bases outside gene matches: 2. This CDR3 has 15 amino acids. Germline V gene sequence: CDR1 MDHEN, CDR2 SYDVKM. DNA for the CDR3: TGTGCCAGCAGTTGGGACAGGGACAACACCGGGGAGCTGTTTTTT. Translated, it gives CASSWDRDNTGELFF.

The chain has TRBV4-2 and TRBJ2-1, with 11 bases identical to TRBD2. The CDR3 has 15 amino acids. From germline, CDR1 is LGHNA and CDR2 YNFKEQ. Germline trimming cut 5 bases from V and 4 bases from J; bases unmatched to any gene: 4. CDR3 sequence (DNA): TGTGCCAGCAGCTTTAGCGGGGGGGTTTACAATGAGCAGTTCTTC. This translates into CASSFSGGVYNEQFF.

V gene TRBV6-4 combines with J gene TRBJ2-3, with TRBD2 matching over 10 bases. With V trimmed by 5 bases and J by 1 base, 3 bases remained unmatched. Germline loops: CDR1 MRHNA, CDR2 SNTAGT. This CDR3 has 15 residues. CDR3 protein: CASSKTSGGTDTQYF. CDR3 sequence (DNA): TGTGCCAGCAGTAAAACTAGCGGGGGCACAGATACGCAGTATTTT.

This chain joins TRBV19 and TRBJ1-1; no reliable D call. The CDR3 contains 18 residues. CDR1 LNHDA and CDR2 SQIVND come from the germline V gene (reference sequence). V was clipped by 0 bases and J by 2 bases, with 19 bases between them. The CDR3 bases are TGTGCCAGTAGTATAGAGAGGTTACGGGAGGTTATAAACACTGAAGCTTTCTTT. The encoded protein is CASSIERLREVINTEAFF.

This clone was found once. This sequence joins TRBV4-1 and TRBJ2-7; 8 positions agree with TRBD2. Germline lookup yields CDR1 MGHRA and CDR2 YSYEKL. V was clipped by 4 bases and J by 2 bases; unmatched bases: 4. The CDR3 has 14 residues. The CDR3 sequence is CASSPLGLAYEQYF. DNA for the CDR3: TGCGCCAGCAGCCCCCTGGGACTAGCCTACGAGCAGTACTTC.

The rearrangement joins TRBV10-1 to TRBJ2-5; D not resolved. The V and J ends lost 2 bases and 4 bases respectively, with 8 bases between them. The CDR3 loop spans 13 amino acids. CDR1 is WNHNN and CDR2 is SYGVQD in the germline V gene (reference sequence). The DNA of the CDR3 is TGCGCCAGCAGTGAGCTCCAAGGAGAGACCCAGTACTTC. This encodes CASSELQGETQYF.

This chain links TRBV6-5 with TRBJ1-1; 9 bases match TRBD1. The CDR3 sequence is 16 residues long. Germline CDR1 reads MNHEY; CDR2 reads SVGAGI. V lost 2 bases, J lost 0 bases, and 4 bases stayed unmatched. Here the CDR3 reads CASSYIGQGLNTEAFF. CDR3 coding DNA: TGTGCCAGCAGTTACATAGGACAGGGGTTGAACACTGAAGCTTTCTTT.

The CDR3 bases are TGTGCCAGCAGCCTGGGCTTTGGGACAGGGGCGAACACCGGGGAGCTGTTTTTT. It specifies CASSLGFGTGANTGELFF. The V and J genes are TRBV7-2 and TRBJ2-2, with TRBD1 matching over 10 bases. The CDR3 is made up of 18 amino acids. Germline V gene sequence: CDR1 SGHTA, CDR2 FQGNSA. V lost 5 bases, J lost 0 bases, and 9 bases stayed unmatched.

The chain links TRBV5-6 to TRBJ2-2, with a tentative D call TRBD2 (5 bases). Germline V gives CDR1 SGHDT, CDR2 YYEEEE. CDR3 length: 13 residues. V was cut by 4 bases and J by 4 bases, with 8 bases left in between. The CDR3 bases are TGTGCCAGCAGCCCCGGGGTCACCGGGGAGCTGTTTTTT. Protein product: CASSPGVTGELFF.

The rearrangement links TRBV27 to TRBJ2-3, with D possibly being TRBD2 (6 bases). The V end was cut by 5 bases, the J end by 3 bases, with 12 bases between. The CDR3 length is 14 residues. The germline CDR1 and CDR2 sequences are MNHEY and SMNVEV (reference sequence). The CDR3 DNA is TGTGCCAGCAGTCCCCGACTAGGAACAGATACGCAGTATTTT. It specifies CASSPRLGTDTQYF.

The rearrangement links TRBV5-1 to TRBJ1-2; possibly TRBD1 for D (5 bases). Germline lookup yields CDR1 SGHRS and CDR2 YFSETQ. V was shortened by 4 bases and J by 4 bases, with 11 bases between the two germline ends. The CDR3 is 13 amino acids. The CDR3 nucleotides read TGCGCCAGCAGCCCCGGGGCAACCTATGGCTACACCTTC. Translated, it gives CASSPGATYGYTF.

The chain is built from TRBV9 and TRBJ1-2; no firm D call. CDR3 length equals 11 residues. The V end lost 3 bases, the J end lost 8 bases, and 8 bases lay between the germline ends. Germline values: CDR1 SGDLS, CDR2 YYNGEE. The CDR3: CASSGLGGYTF. Here the CDR3 DNA reads TGTGCCAGCAGCGGGCTCGGCGGCTACACCTTC. Full variable domain (rest looked up from reference TRBV9 and TRBJ1-2): DSGVTQTPKHLITATGQRVTLRCSPRSGDLSVYWYQQSLDQGLQFLIQYYNGEERAKGNILERFSAQQFPDLHSELNLSSLELGDSALYFCASSGLGGYTFGSGTRLTVV.

The chain uses TRBV6-1 and TRBJ2-2; 12 bases agree with TRBD2. The CDR3 extends over 15 amino acids. V dropped 4 bases and J dropped 4; count of bases not matched to a gene: 1. Germline CDR1 reads MNHNS; CDR2 reads SASEGT. In DNA form, the CDR3 reads TGTGCCAGCAGTGTACTAGCGGGAGGCACCGGGGAGCTGTTTTTT. This codes for CASSVLAGGTGELFF.

The rearrangement uses TRBV6-4 and TRBJ1-4, with no clear D. Germline CDR1 is MRHNA and CDR2 is SNTAGT. The CDR3 contains 13 residues. Trimming cost V 4 bases and J 2 bases, with 5 bases left between them. CDR3 residues: CASSASTNEKLFF. CDR3 DNA sequence: TGTGCCAGCAGTGCGAGTACTAATGAAAAACTGTTTTTT.

The rearrangement links TRBV9 to TRBJ2-3; the D is unclear. Trimming stripped 0 bases from V and 0 bases from J, with 8 bases between. Germline CDR1 and CDR2: SGDLS and YYNGEE. The CDR3 loop spans 15 amino acids. The DNA for the CDR3 is TGTGCCAGCAGCGTAGGAGGTTTCAGCACAGATACGCAGTATTTT. This codes for CASSVGGFSTDTQYF.

V usage is TRBV29-1 and J usage is TRBJ2-7, with D maybe TRBD1 (5 bases). Germline values: CDR1 SQVTM, CDR2 ANQGSEA. The CDR3 consists of 12 residues. Deletions cut 3 bases from V and 6 bases from J, with 12 bases between. CDR3 amino acids: CSVEGPRLEQYF. The CDR3 nucleotides are TGCAGCGTTGAGGGGCCGCGGCTCGAGCAGTACTTC.

The rearrangement links TRBV7-9 to TRBJ2-1; TRBD1 is a possible D gene (5 bases). Germline CDR1 is SEHNR and CDR2 is FQNEAQ (reference sequence). The V end lost 6 bases, the J end lost 7 bases, and 22 bases lay between the germline ends. The CDR3 is made up of 16 amino acids. CDR3 protein: CASRSRVGLARNEQFF. In DNA form, the CDR3 reads TGTGCCAGCAGGAGTAGGGTGGGGCTCGCTAGGAATGAGCAGTTCTTC.

V gene TRBV4-1 combines with J gene TRBJ2-1, with 10 bases matching TRBD2. Germline V gene data show CDR1 as MGHRA and CDR2 as YSYEKL. After removal of 3 bases from V and 7 bases from J, the junction contained 3 bases not matched to a gene. The CDR3 extends over 14 amino acids. CDR3 coding DNA: TGCGCCAGCAGCCACGGACTAGCGGAGAATGAGCAGTTCTTC. Its translation: CASSHGLAENEQFF.

This clone has just a few counts. The V gene is TRBV4-2, the J gene TRBJ2-7; no clear D gene. V was cut by 0 bases and J by 2 bases, with 14 bases left in between. CDR1 is LGHNA, CDR2 YNFKEQ, per germline. The CDR3 has 16 residues. The CDR3 sequence is CASSQDTADLAYEQYF. The CDR3 region has the DNA TGTGCCAGCAGCCAAGACACCGCAGACCTAGCCTACGAGCAGTACTTC.

The V call is TRBV7-9, the J call TRBJ2-7; unclear D gene. This CDR3 is built from 14 residues. Trimming stripped 0 bases from V and 2 bases from J, with 8 bases between. Germline lookup yields CDR1 SEHNR and CDR2 FQNEAQ (reference sequence). CDR3 in DNA: TGTGCCAGCAGCTTAGCTTCCGGCCCCTACGAGCAGTACTTC. Translated: CASSLASGPYEQYF.

This clone was detected only once. This chain joins TRBV30 and TRBJ2-1; 7 nucleotides align to TRBD2. V shed 1 base and J 2 bases; nucleotides not matched to a gene: 8. This CDR3 has 16 amino acids. In germline, CDR1 is GTSNPN, CDR2 SVGIG (reference sequence). The CDR3 sequence is CAWSGSGTTAYNEQFF. CDR3 nucleotides: TGTGCCTGGAGTGGGTCGGGGACTACAGCCTACAATGAGCAGTTCTTC.

The J gene is TRBJ1-1, the V gene TRBV5-5; possibly TRBD1 for D (5 bases). This CDR3 comprises 13 residues. Trimming took off 2 bases at V and 2 bases at J, with 7 bases between the two ends. CDR1 is SGHKS and CDR2 is YYEKEE in the germline V gene (reference sequence). The CDR3 sequence is CASSFTGNTEAFF. The CDR3, as DNA: TGTGCCAGCAGCTTCACAGGTAACACTGAAGCTTTCTTT.

The chain combines TRBV19 with TRBJ2-7; the D is unclear. The CDR3 loop spans 18 amino acids. In germline, CDR1 is LNHDA, CDR2 SQIVND (reference sequence). Trimming left V 5 bases short and J 6 bases short, with 29 bases between. CDR3 protein: CASSPGPFREGSLREQYF. In DNA, the CDR3 is TGTGCCAGTAGTCCCGGACCCTTTAGGGAAGGAAGCCTACGCGAGCAGTACTTC.

The rearrangement links TRBV19 to TRBJ1-1, with 10 bases matching TRBD1. The germline gives CDR1 LNHDA, CDR2 SQIVND (reference sequence). V trimming: 4 bases; J trimming: 4 bases; junction bases outside the gene matches: 6. This CDR3 comprises 15 residues. The CDR3 loop is CASSRDRGLLTEAFF. The CDR3 bases are TGTGCCAGTAGTAGAGACAGGGGGCTACTCACTGAAGCTTTCTTT.

The V call is TRBV6-4, the J call TRBJ2-1; 7 bases match TRBD1. The CDR3 spans 15 residues. V lost 0 bases to trimming and J lost 6 bases; unmatched junction nucleotides: 5. CDR1 MRHNA and CDR2 SNTAGT come from the germline V gene. DNA for the CDR3: TGTGCCAGCAGTGACTCAGGGGGCGCGGGCAATGAGCAGTTCTTC. Translating it yields CASSDSGGAGNEQFF.

The chain joins TRBV5-1 to TRBJ2-2; 13 bases line up with TRBD2. The CDR3 runs to 15 residues. The V segment lost 3 bases and the J segment 8 bases; nucleotides outside the gene matches: 4. Germline V gene data show CDR1 as SGHRS and CDR2 as YFSETQ. In DNA form, the CDR3 reads TGCGCCAGCAGCTGGACTAGCGGGGGAGGTGGGGAGCTGTTTTTT. Amino acid sequence: CASSWTSGGGGELFF. The entire variable domain, with the rest obtained from reference TRBV5-1 and TRBJ2-2, is as follows: KAGVTQTPRYLIKTRGQQVTLSCSPISGHRSVSWYQQTPGQGLQFLFEYFSETQRNKGNFPGRFSGRQFSNSRSEMNVSTLELGDSALYLCASSWTSGGGGELFFGEGSRLTVL.

This chain connects TRBV30 to TRBJ1-2; D ambiguous. Trimming shortened V by 0 bases and J by 3 bases, and 8 bases separated the two germline ends. Germline CDR1 and CDR2: GTSNPN and SVGIG (reference sequence). There are 13 residues in the CDR3. The CDR3 reads CAWSVMRYYGYTF. DNA for the CDR3: TGTGCCTGGAGTGTAATGCGTTACTATGGCTACACCTTC.

The chain carries TRBV5-1 and TRBJ2-1; 13 bases line up with TRBD2. V shed 4 bases and J 8 bases; nucleotides not matched to a gene: 6. Germline assignment: CDR1 SGHRS and CDR2 YFSETQ. The CDR3 consists of 15 residues. The CDR3, as DNA: TGCGCCAGCAGCACACTAGCGGGGGGGCTGGATGAGCAGTTCTTC. Translated, it gives CASSTLAGGLDEQFF.

The rearrangement joins TRBV13 to TRBJ2-1; 7 nucleotides align to TRBD1. The CDR3 loop spans 18 amino acids. Germline V gene lookup returns CDR1 PRHDT and CDR2 FYEKMQ (reference sequence). V gave up 2 bases and J gave up 6 bases; unmatched junction bases: 16. CDR3 DNA: TGTGCCAGCAGCTTAAGTCGAGAGGAGACAGGGTCGGTCAATGAGCAGTTCTTC. It encodes CASSLSREETGSVNEQFF. Looking up the rest from reference TRBV13 and TRBJ2-1 gives the full variable domain: AAGVIQSPRHLIKEKRETATLKCYPIPRHDTVYWYQQGPGQDPQFLISFYEKMQSDKGSIPDRFSAQQFSDYHSELNMSSLELGDSALYFCASSLSREETGSVNEQFFGPGTRLTVL.

The chain links TRBV5-6 to TRBJ2-7; TRBD1 matches at 9 bases. CDR1 is SGHDT and CDR2 is YYEEEE in the germline V gene. The CDR3 runs 14 residues. After removal of 0 bases from V and 5 bases from J, the junction contained 3 bases not matched to a gene. Here the CDR3 reads CASSLGDRVDEQYF. Written as DNA, the CDR3 is TGTGCCAGCAGCTTGGGGGACAGGGTGGACGAGCAGTACTTC.